The rows below give T cell receptor beta chains drawn from one sample of a study of T cell changes during pregnancy in multiple sclerosis. Sequencing used immunoSEQ multiplex PCR; TCRdb keeps in-frame clones, though not all of them. The sample holds 25,000 to 30,000 clones; 85% to 95% are singletons and the top ten take approximately 0.41%. The material was CD4+ T cells from peripheral blood mononuclear cells, obtained after pregnancy. Source of these receptors: a female donor with multiple sclerosis, enrolled in a pregnancy study. Both conserved end residues are trimmed from each CDR3. Each record gives: J gene, CDR3 length, V gene, CDR3 protein.

>TRBJ1-6|14|TRBV19
ASSGGEAGNNSPLH
>TRBJ2-1|13|TRBV6-1
ASSAPGTGPPRQF
>TRBJ1-3|14|TRBV7-8
ASSLGFTFSGNTIY
>TRBJ2-7|13|TRBV6-1
ASSEGGGLSYEQY
>TRBJ1-2|12|TRBV30
AWNRGTAYYGYT
>TRBJ1-5|13|TRBV18
ASSPTGTGNQPQH
>TRBJ1-2|11|TRBV27
ASRTGVDYGYT
>TRBJ1-4|13|TRBV9
ASSEQGISSEKLF
>TRBJ1-1|14|TRBV7-8
ASSQRQAVGKTEAF
>TRBJ1-4|11|TRBV6-6
ASSYGTGEKLF
>TRBJ1-2|12|TRBV2
ASSEAGGLYGYT
>TRBJ2-3|14|TRBV27
ASSTRQGGSTDTQY
>TRBJ1-5|12|TRBV19
ASSPGGSNQPQH
>TRBJ2-3|11|TRBV10-3
AISESAADTQY
>TRBJ2-5|13|TRBV2
ASSGGQGQRETQY
>TRBJ1-2|14|TRBV6-5
ASSYSLQGRGYGYT
>TRBJ1-1|12|TRBV7-9
ASSLAPGITEAF
>TRBJ1-2|14|TRBV19
ASHTGPTLGPYGYT
>TRBJ1-1|11|TRBV7-9
ASSLTGYTEAF
>TRBJ1-1|13|TRBV7-3
ASSLEGGRNTEAF
>TRBJ2-1|11|TRBV7-2
ASSLVSLNEQF
>TRBJ2-3|14|TRBV9
ASSTQTDRVTDTQY
>TRBJ2-7|11|TRBV10-3
AISLAGEGEQY
>TRBJ2-5|15|TRBV30
AWSNSRTSGSMGSQY
>TRBJ2-5|12|TRBV2
ASSGRVGGETQY
>TRBJ1-3|12|TRBV4-3
ASSRESSGNTIY
>TRBJ2-7|9|TRBV5-5
ASSLDGTGD
>TRBJ2-6|13|TRBV6-6
ASSWDSSGANVLT
>TRBJ1-1|8|TRBV27
AGSNTEAF
>TRBJ1-2|13|TRBV14
ASSPEWGELDGYT
>TRBJ1-4|12|TRBV6-1
ASSSGGGDEKLF
>TRBJ2-7|13|TRBV5-1
ASSYNRDRVHEQY
>TRBJ1-2|13|TRBV25-1
ASSKGTGLNYGYT
>TRBJ2-3|13|TRBV11-2
ASSLAGVYTDTQY